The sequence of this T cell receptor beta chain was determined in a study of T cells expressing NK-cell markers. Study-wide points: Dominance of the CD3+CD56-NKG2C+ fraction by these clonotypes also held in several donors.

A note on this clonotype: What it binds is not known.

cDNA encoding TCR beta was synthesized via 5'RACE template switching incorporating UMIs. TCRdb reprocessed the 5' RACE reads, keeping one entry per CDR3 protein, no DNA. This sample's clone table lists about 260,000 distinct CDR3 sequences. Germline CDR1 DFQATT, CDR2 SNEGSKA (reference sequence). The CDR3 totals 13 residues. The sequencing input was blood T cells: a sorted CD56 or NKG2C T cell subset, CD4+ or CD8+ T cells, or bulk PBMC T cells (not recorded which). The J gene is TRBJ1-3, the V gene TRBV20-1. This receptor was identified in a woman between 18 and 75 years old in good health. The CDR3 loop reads CSVRQGAGNTIYF.